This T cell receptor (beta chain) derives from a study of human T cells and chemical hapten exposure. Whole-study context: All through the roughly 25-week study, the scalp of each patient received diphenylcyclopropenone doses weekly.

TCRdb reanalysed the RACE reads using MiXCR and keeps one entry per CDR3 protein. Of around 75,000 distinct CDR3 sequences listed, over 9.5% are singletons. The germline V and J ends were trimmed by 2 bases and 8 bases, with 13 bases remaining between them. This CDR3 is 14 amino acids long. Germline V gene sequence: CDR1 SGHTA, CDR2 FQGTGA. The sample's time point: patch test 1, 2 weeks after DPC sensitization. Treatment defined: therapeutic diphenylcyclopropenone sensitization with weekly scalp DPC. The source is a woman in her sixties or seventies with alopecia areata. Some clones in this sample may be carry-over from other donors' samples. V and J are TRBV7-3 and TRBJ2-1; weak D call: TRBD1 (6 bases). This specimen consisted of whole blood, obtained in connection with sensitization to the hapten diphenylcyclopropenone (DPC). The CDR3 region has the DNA TGTGCCAGCAGCTTAGGACCAGGGGTCGATGAGCAGTTCTTC. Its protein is CASSLGPGVDEQFF.